This section outlines one TCR beta chain sequence together with its context. Total RNA, at least 5.5 micrograms per sample, came from PBMCs. This sample stems from a study of blood T cells in healthy people across ages. The authors ran a second PCR of roughly 7 to 11 cycles using a sample-barcoded 5' primer and a J-beta primer mix. A tag from a template-switch adaptor with 12 random nucleotides marked each cDNA molecule. TCRdb called the 5' RACE reads again in MiXCR, with one record for every CDR3 protein. The table records around 990,000 distinct CDR3 sequences, 35% to 40% of them present only once. The CDR3 contains 15 residues. Germline loops: CDR1 MNHNY, CDR2 SVGAGI (reference sequence). The V and J ends lost 0 bases and 5 bases respectively, with 11 bases between them.

This receptor was identified in a man aged 18 to 35 in good health. The rearrangement uses TRBV6-6 and TRBJ1-5; D uncertain. Sequencing was performed on blood. The CDR3 loop is CASSYSPGVDQPQHF. CDR3 sequence (DNA): TGTGCCAGCAGTTACTCCCCCGGGGTTGATCAGCCCCAGCATTTT.